The 19 T cell receptor beta chains below come from one sample, sequenced in a study of cytomegalovirus exposure and HLA in healthy donors. Measured with immunoSEQ multiplex PCR; TCRdb has only the in-frame clones, and not every one. There are more than 250,000 clones in the sample; about 90% occur only once, and approximately 3% lies in the top ten. The sample taken for sequencing was PBMCs. The receptors derive from a woman aged 25 to 39 in good health and CMV-seronegative.

V gene TRBV7-2 combines with J gene TRBJ2-1; 7 nucleotides line up with TRBD2. The CDR3 covers 15 residues. V was pared by 3 bases and J by 4 bases, with 6 bases of the junction left unmatched. Germline V gene lookup returns CDR1 SGHTA and CDR2 FQGNSA. The CDR3 loop is CASSFPSGAYNEQFF. The CDR3 bases are TGTGCCAGCAGCTTTCCTAGCGGCGCGTACAATGAGCAGTTCTTC.

The rearrangement uses TRBV18 and TRBJ2-7, with D unresolved. Germline CDR1 is KGHSH and CDR2 is LQKENI. The CDR3 has 14 amino acids. Trimming removed 4 bases at V and 7 bases at J, with 17 bases between. The CDR3 here is CASSLSGPNHEQYF. The CDR3 DNA is TGTGCCAGCTCACTTTCCGGACCGAACCATGAGCAGTACTTC. Together with reference TRBV18 and TRBJ2-7, the CDR3 gives the full variable domain: NAGVMQNPRHLVRRRGQEARLRCSPMKGHSHVYWYRQLPEEGLKFMVYLQKENIIDESGMPKERFSAEFPKEGPSILRIQQVVRGDSAAYFCASSLSGPNHEQYFGPGTRLTVT.

The J gene is TRBJ2-1, the V gene TRBV7-9, with D tentatively TRBD2 (5 bases). The V gene's germline CDR1 is SEHNR and CDR2 FQNEAQ (reference sequence). The CDR3 spans 13 residues. V was shortened by 3 bases and J by 7 bases, with 10 bases between the two germline ends. CDR3 amino acids: CASSFASQNEQFF. CDR3 bases: TGTGCCAGCAGCTTCGCTAGCCAGAATGAGCAGTTCTTC.

The chain joins TRBV2 to TRBJ2-2, with TRBD2 matching 8 bases. The CDR3 extends over 13 amino acids. Germline CDR1 reads SNHLY; CDR2 reads FYNNEI. The V gene end was trimmed by 7 bases and the J gene end by 3 bases; junction bases not matched to a gene: 1. In DNA, the CDR3 is TGTGCCAGCAAACTAGCGGACACCGGGGAGCTGTTTTTT. Translation: CASKLADTGELFF. The full variable domain, completed using reference TRBV2 and TRBJ2-2, is EPEVTQTPSHQVTQMGQEVILRCVPISNHLYFYWYRQILGQKVEFLVSFYNNEISEKSEIFDDQFSVERPDGSNFTLKIRSTKLEDSAMYFCASKLADTGELFFGEGSRLTVL.

This sequence joins TRBV5-6 and TRBJ1-1; D gene uncertain. CDR1 and CDR2 from the germline V gene are SGHDT and YYEEEE. Trimming took off 0 bases at V and 4 bases at J, with 7 bases between the two ends. There are 13 residues in the CDR3. The chain's CDR3 is CASSLGGITEAFF. The DNA for the CDR3 is TGTGCCAGCAGCTTGGGAGGGATCACTGAAGCTTTCTTT.

The rearrangement links TRBV5-6 to TRBJ2-7; no clear D. The CDR3 consists of 16 residues. From germline, CDR1 is SGHDT and CDR2 YYEEEE. The V end lost 0 bases, the J end lost 0 bases, and 13 bases lay between the germline ends. The CDR3: CASSLGSSTPSYEQYF. CDR3 sequence (DNA): TGTGCCAGCAGCTTGGGCTCTTCTACCCCCTCCTACGAGCAGTACTTC.

This clone was observed many times. DNA for the CDR3: TGTGCCAGCAAGTCGTCGGGACTAGCCAAAAACATTCAGTACTTC. Translation: CASKSSGLAKNIQYF. The V gene is TRBV2, the J gene TRBJ2-4; D perhaps matches TRBD2 (6 bases). Germline V gene data show CDR1 as SNHLY and CDR2 as FYNNEI. The CDR3 extends over 15 amino acids. V lost 7 bases and J lost 0, with 13 bases in between.

The V call is TRBV28, the J call TRBJ2-7; TRBD2 aligns across 8 bases. V was pared by 3 bases and J by 1 base, with 11 bases of the junction left unmatched. Per germline, CDR1 MDHEN and CDR2 SYDVKM. CDR3 length: 17 residues. This CDR3 is CASSFHWRTSRSYEQYF. The DNA of the CDR3 is TGTGCCAGCAGTTTTCATTGGCGGACTAGCAGATCCTACGAGCAGTACTTC.

The genes are TRBV2 and TRBJ2-3, with unresolved D. CDR1 SNHLY and CDR2 FYNNEI come from the germline V gene. This CDR3 contains 10 residues. V lost 5 bases to trimming and J lost 6 bases, with 3 bases between them. The CDR3 protein is CASSTDTQYF. CDR3 bases: TGTGCCAGCAGTACGGATACGCAGTATTTT.

The chain combines TRBV6-5 with TRBJ2-5; 8 positions agree with TRBD1. CDR3 length equals 15 residues. Germline V gives CDR1 MNHEY, CDR2 SVGAGI. The V segment lost 5 bases and the J segment 5 bases; nucleotides outside the gene matches: 10. The chain's CDR3 is CASSTPQTGGETQYF. CDR3 bases: TGTGCCAGCAGTACCCCCCAAACAGGGGGGGAGACCCAGTACTTC.

The rearrangement uses TRBV10-2 and TRBJ1-2, with 7 bases matching TRBD1. Trimming at V came to 2 bases and at J to 0 bases, leaving 0 bases not matched to a gene. Germline V gene lookup returns CDR1 WSHSY and CDR2 SAAADI. The CDR3 totals 14 residues. The CDR3 spells CASSEQGANYGYTF. The CDR3 DNA is TGCGCCAGCAGTGAGCAGGGGGCTAACTATGGCTACACCTTC.

The chain combines TRBV5-1 with TRBJ2-7; D possibly corresponds to TRBD1 (6 bases). Germline-derived CDR1 and CDR2 are SGHRS and YFSETQ. The CDR3 totals 15 residues. Trimming cost V 4 bases and J 7 bases, with 21 bases left between them. The CDR3 sequence: CASSEFPQGLDEQYF. CDR3 DNA sequence: TGCGCCAGCAGCGAATTTCCCCAGGGGCTGGATGAGCAGTACTTC.

The chain combines TRBV27 with TRBJ2-5, with D unresolved. Germline-derived CDR1 and CDR2 are MNHEY and SMNVEV (reference sequence). Trimming shortened V by 0 bases and J by 5 bases, and 10 bases separated the two germline ends. The CDR3 is made up of 14 amino acids. Here the CDR3 reads CASSLSSGAETQYF. CDR3 in DNA: TGTGCCAGCAGTTTATCTTCAGGTGCGGAGACCCAGTACTTC.

The chain uses TRBV5-1 and TRBJ1-2; 7 positions match TRBD1. Germline V lookup: CDR1 SGHRS, CDR2 YFSETQ. This CDR3 spans 13 amino acids. V lost 7 bases and J lost 4; bases outside the gene matches: 7. CDR3 in amino acids: CASSDRIIYGYTF. CDR3 DNA sequence: TGCGCCAGCTCGGACAGGATAATCTATGGCTACACCTTC.

The chain couples TRBV6-1 to TRBJ2-7; TRBD2 agrees at 10 bases. V shed 6 bases, J shed 3 bases, and the junction held 5 bases outside the gene matches. Germline V gives CDR1 MNHNS, CDR2 SASEGT. The CDR3 contains 14 residues. CDR3 nucleotides: TGTGCCAGCAGCGACGGACTAGCGGTCTACGAGCAGTACTTC. Translation gives CASSDGLAVYEQYF.

The chain couples TRBV19 to TRBJ1-2; perhaps TRBD1 as D (5 bases). The CDR3 has 16 amino acids. Germline CDR1 LNHDA, CDR2 SQIVND (reference sequence). Trimming shortened V by 6 bases and J by 3 bases, and 20 bases separated the two germline ends. CDR3 region: CASSPWVFGAHYGYTF. The CDR3 bases are TGTGCCAGTAGCCCTTGGGTGTTCGGGGCGCACTATGGCTACACCTTC.

The count of this clone is one. This rearrangement joins TRBV6-5 to TRBJ2-7; tentative D call: TRBD1 (6 bases). This CDR3 region has 14 residues. V was pared by 6 bases and J by 0 bases, with 12 bases between. Germline V gives CDR1 MNHEY, CDR2 SVGAGI. The CDR3: CASSLDRSSYEQYF. CDR3 DNA: TGTGCCAGCAGCCTCGACAGGAGCTCCTACGAGCAGTACTTC.

V gene TRBV28 combines with J gene TRBJ2-1, with D possibly being TRBD1 (6 bases). Trimming pared 6 bases from V and 13 bases from J, leaving 16 bases between. Per the germline V gene, CDR1 is MDHEN and CDR2 is SYDVKM. The CDR3 sequence is 12 residues long. The CDR3 is CASSRGQRIQFF. CDR3 bases: TGTGCCAGCAGCCGAGGACAGCGGATCCAGTTCTTC.

This CDR3 reads CASSPDRVSNQPQHF. The CDR3 nucleotides are TGTGCCAGCAGCCCCGATAGGGTTTCCAATCAGCCCCAGCATTTT. The chain employs TRBV27 and TRBJ1-5, with D unclear. The V end was cut by 6 bases, the J end by 3 bases, with 15 bases between. This CDR3 comprises 15 residues. CDR1 and CDR2 (germline): MNHEY, SMNVEV (reference sequence).